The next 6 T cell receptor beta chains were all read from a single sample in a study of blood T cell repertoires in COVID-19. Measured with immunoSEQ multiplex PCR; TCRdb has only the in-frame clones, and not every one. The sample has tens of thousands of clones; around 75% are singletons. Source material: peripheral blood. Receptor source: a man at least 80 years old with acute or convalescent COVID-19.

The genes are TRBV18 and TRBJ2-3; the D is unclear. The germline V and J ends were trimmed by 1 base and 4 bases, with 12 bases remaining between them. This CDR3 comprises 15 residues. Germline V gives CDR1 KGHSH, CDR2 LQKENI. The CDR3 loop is CASSPQTDRADTQYF. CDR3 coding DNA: TGTGCCAGCTCACCACAAACCGATCGCGCAGATACGCAGTATTTT. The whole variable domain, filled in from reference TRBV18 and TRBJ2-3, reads NAGVMQNPRHLVRRRGQEARLRCSPMKGHSHVYWYRQLPEEGLKFMVYLQKENIIDESGMPKERFSAEFPKEGPSILRIQQVVRGDSAAYFCASSPQTDRADTQYFGPGTRLTVL.

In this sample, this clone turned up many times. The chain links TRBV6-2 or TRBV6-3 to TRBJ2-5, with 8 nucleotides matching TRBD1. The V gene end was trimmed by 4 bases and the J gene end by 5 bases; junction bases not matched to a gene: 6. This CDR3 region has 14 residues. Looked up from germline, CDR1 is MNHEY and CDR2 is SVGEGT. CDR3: CASSSGQGRETQYF. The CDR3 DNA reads TGTGCCAGCAGTTCAGGACAGGGTCGGGAGACCCAGTACTTC.

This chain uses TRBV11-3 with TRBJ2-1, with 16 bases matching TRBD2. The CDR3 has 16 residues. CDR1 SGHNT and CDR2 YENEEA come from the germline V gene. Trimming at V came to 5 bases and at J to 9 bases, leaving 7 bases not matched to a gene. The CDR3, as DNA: TGTGCCAGCAGCCCCGGGACTAGCGGGAGGGTAGGTGAGCAGTTCTTC. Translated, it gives CASSPGTSGRVGEQFF.

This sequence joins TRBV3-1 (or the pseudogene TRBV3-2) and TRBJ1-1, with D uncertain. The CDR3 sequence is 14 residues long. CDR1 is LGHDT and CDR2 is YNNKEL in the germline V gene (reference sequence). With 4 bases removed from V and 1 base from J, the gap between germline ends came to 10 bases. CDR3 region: CASSLPRQNTEAFF. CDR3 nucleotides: TGTGCCAGCAGCCTCCCTAGGCAGAACACTGAAGCTTTCTTT.

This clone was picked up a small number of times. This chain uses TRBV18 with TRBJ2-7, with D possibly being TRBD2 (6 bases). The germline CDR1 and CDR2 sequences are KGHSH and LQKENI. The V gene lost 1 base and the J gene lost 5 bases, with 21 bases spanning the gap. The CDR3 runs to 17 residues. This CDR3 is CASSPRAPGTPGDEQYF. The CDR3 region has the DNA TGTGCCAGCTCACCACGGGCTCCCGGGACCCCGGGGGACGAGCAGTACTTC.

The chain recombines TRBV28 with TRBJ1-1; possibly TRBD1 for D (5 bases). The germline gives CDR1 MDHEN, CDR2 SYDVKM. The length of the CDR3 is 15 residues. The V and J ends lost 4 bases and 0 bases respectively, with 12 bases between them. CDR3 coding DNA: TGTGCCAGCAGTTGGGAGGGGACCTTGAACACTGAAGCTTTCTTT. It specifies CASSWEGTLNTEAFF.